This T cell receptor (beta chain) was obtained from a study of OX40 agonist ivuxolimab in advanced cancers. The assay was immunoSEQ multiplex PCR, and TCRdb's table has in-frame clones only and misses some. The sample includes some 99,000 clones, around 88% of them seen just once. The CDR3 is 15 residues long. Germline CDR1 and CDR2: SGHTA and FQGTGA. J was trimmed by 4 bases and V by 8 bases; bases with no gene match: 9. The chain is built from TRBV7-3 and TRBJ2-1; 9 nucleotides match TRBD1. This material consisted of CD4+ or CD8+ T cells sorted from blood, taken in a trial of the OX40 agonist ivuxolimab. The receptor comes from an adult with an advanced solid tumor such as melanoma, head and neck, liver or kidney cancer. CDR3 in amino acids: CASAQTGQGYNEQFF. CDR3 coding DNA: TGTGCCAGCGCTCAGACGGGACAGGGATACAATGAGCAGTTCTTC.